Detailed here is one T cell receptor (beta chain). Its antigen remains unidentified. Germline assignment: CDR1 SQVTM and CDR2 ANQGSEA. V gave up 4 bases and J gave up 6 bases, with 17 bases separating them. The CDR3 has 14 residues. This record comes from a study of HIV-infected patients and healthy controls. Findings and limits, study-wide: Untreated HIV+ repertoires had roughly threefold fewer distinct CDR3s and lower Shannon diversity than healthy controls. Diversity differences between study cohorts were not due to their slight age and sex differences. Compared with healthy controls, HIV-infected patients showed less CDR3 sharing between individuals. In healthy controls, MAIT alpha CDR3s were common; in HIV+ repertoires, severely depleted.

Reverse transcription used about 510 ng RNA and constant-region primers for alpha and beta. Each of the alpha and beta chains got its own library through chain-specific third strand synthesis with indices. TCRdb called the 5' RACE reads again in MiXCR, with one record for every CDR3 protein. The data show over 15,000 distinct CDR3 sequences, about 9.5% seen once. Whole blood was used without fractionation, so all unsorted peripheral T cells were included. The receptor's source is an adult in good health. The chain combines TRBV29-1 with TRBJ2-3, with D maybe TRBD1 (5 bases). Sequencing was done on a sample of blood. Here the CDR3 DNA reads TGCAGCGTTGGGACAATAAGTTCGTCCGATACGCAGTATTTT. Protein: CSVGTISSSDTQYF.